The 9 T cell receptor beta chains presented below share a single source sample, sequenced in a study of T-cell memory formation after mild COVID-19. One entry per CDR3 protein results from TCRdb running MiXCR on the 5' RACE reads. The profile shows around 250,000 distinct CDR3 sequences, roughly 10% of them singletons. The sequenced material came from PBMCs or a T cell subset sorted from them (not recorded which). The receptors derive from a young man who had mild COVID-19 (a few samples of this study predate the infection). Cell type and time point are not known.

This clonotype was observed at least ten times. This chain links TRBV7-2 with TRBJ2-5; no firm D call. Trimming took 2 bases from V and 2 from J, leaving 6 bases between them. The CDR3 has 13 amino acids. Germline V gives CDR1 SGHTA, CDR2 FQGNSA. CDR3 amino acids: CASSLSAQETQYF. The CDR3 nucleotides are TGTGCCAGCAGCTTATCTGCTCAAGAGACCCAGTACTTC.

This chain links TRBV15 with TRBJ2-5, with D possibly matching TRBD2 (6 bases). The CDR3 sequence is 18 residues long. The ends were cut back, 0 bases at V and 5 bases at J, with 22 bases in the middle. Germline lookup yields CDR1 LNHNV and CDR2 YYDKDF (reference sequence). This CDR3 reads CATSRDGSGSRGRETQYF. CDR3 DNA sequence: TGTGCCACCAGCAGAGATGGTTCGGGGAGCCGGGGGAGGGAGACCCAGTACTTC.

Many counts were recorded for this clonotype. The chain carries TRBV7-8 and TRBJ2-3; D not resolved. CDR1 is SGHVS, CDR2 FQNEAQ, per germline. V was cut by 1 base and J by 4 bases, with 18 bases left in between. The CDR3 contains 17 residues. DNA of the CDR3: TGTGCCAGCAGCTTAGAGCCGTTAAGGGTCGGAGCAGATACGCAGTATTTT. Its translation: CASSLEPLRVGADTQYF.

The chain joins TRBV2 to TRBJ1-5; 7 bases fit TRBD1. This CDR3 comprises 15 residues. Germline trimming cut 7 bases from V and 7 bases from J; bases unmatched to any gene: 13. CDR1 is SNHLY and CDR2 is FYNNEI in the germline V gene. The CDR3 DNA follows: TGTGCCAGCACCGAAGGTAAAGGGGGCTACCAGCCCCAGCATTTT. Protein product: CASTEGKGGYQPQHF.

This clonotype has just a few counts. The chain recombines TRBV4-1 with TRBJ2-3; 7 positions match TRBD2. The ends lost 1 base at V and 2 bases at J; junction bases unmatched: 9. The CDR3 totals 17 residues. Per germline, CDR1 MGHRA and CDR2 YSYEKL. CDR3 amino acids: CASSQARGLTPTDTQYF. In nucleotides, the CDR3 is TGCGCCAGCAGCCAAGCAAGGGGACTAACCCCCACAGATACGCAGTATTTT.

The gene calls are TRBV2 and TRBJ1-5, with 9 bases fitting TRBD1. CDR1 and CDR2 (germline): SNHLY, FYNNEI. This CDR3 comprises 16 residues. The V and J ends lost 4 bases and 6 bases, in that order; junction bases with no gene match: 10. The CDR3 DNA sequence: TGTGCCAGCAGTGCTGGACAGGGGAGTTTGGGTCAGCCCCAGCATTTT. Translated: CASSAGQGSLGQPQHF.

In its sample, this clonotype was seen a few times. The CDR3 is CASSYSGRRTSSYNSPLHF. CDR3 nucleotides: TGTGCCAGCAGTTACTCTGGGAGGCGGACTAGCTCCTATAATTCACCCCTCCACTTT. The rearrangement uses TRBV6-2 or TRBV6-3 and TRBJ1-6, with unresolved D. The germline gives CDR1 MNHEY, CDR2 SVGEGT. The V gene lost 0 bases and the J gene lost 0 bases, with 15 bases spanning the gap. The CDR3 is made up of 19 amino acids.

The sample holds a few counts of this clonotype. The CDR3 sequence: CASSLLTWGSGAYNEQFF. CDR3 bases: TGTGCCAGCAGCTTATTAACCTGGGGGAGCGGGGCCTACAATGAGCAGTTCTTC. The chain joins TRBV7-2 to TRBJ2-1; 7 bases are shared with TRBD2. V lost 2 bases, J lost 2 bases, and 12 bases stayed unmatched. The V gene's germline CDR1 is SGHTA and CDR2 FQGNSA. The CDR3 has 18 residues.

The J gene is TRBJ2-1, the V gene TRBV7-9; a weak D match, TRBD1 (5 bases). Trimming shortened V by 11 bases and J by 14 bases, and 16 bases separated the two germline ends. This CDR3 comprises 10 residues. CDR1 and CDR2 from the germline V gene are SEHNR and FQNEAQ (reference sequence). The chain's CDR3 is CALAGPGEFF. The CDR3 DNA reads TGTGCCTTAGCAGGGCCAGGCGAGTTCTTC.